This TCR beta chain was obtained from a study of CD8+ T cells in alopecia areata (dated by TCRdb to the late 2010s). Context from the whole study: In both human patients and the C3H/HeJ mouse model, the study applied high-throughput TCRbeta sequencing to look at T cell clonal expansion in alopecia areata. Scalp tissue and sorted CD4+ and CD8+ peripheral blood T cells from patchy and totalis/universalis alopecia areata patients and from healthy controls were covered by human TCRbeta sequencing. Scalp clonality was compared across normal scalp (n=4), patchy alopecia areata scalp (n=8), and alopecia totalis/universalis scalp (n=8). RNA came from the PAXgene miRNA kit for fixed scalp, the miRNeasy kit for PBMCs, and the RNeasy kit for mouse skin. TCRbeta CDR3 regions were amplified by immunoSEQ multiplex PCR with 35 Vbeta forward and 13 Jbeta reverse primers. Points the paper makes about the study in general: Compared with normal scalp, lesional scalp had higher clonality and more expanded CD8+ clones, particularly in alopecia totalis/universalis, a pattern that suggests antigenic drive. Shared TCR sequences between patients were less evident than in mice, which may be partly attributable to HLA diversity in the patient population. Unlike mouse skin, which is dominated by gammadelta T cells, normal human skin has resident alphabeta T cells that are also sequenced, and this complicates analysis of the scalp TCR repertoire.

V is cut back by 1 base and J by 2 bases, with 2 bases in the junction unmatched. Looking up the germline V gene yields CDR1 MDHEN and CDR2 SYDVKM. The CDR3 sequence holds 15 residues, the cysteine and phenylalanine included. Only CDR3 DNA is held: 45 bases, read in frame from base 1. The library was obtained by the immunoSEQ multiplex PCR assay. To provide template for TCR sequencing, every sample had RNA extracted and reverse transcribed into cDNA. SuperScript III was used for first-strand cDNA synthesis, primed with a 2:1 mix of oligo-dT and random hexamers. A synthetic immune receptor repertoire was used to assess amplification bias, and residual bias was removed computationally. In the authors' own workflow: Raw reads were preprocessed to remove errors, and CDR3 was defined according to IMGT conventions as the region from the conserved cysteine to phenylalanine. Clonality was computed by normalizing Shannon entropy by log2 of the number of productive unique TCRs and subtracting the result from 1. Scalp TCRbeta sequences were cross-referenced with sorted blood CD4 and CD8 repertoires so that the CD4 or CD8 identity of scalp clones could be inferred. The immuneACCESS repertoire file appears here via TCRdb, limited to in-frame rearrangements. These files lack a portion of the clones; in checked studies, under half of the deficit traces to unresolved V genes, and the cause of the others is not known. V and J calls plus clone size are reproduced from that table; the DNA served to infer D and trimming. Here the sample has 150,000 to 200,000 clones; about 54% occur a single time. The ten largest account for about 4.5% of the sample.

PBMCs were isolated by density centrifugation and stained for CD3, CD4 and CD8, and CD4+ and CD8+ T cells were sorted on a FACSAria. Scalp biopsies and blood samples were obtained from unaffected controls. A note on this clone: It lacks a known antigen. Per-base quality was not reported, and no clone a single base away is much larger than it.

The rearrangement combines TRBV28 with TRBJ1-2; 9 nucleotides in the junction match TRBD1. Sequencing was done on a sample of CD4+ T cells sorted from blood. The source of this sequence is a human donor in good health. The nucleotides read TGTGCCAGCAGTTTATTCGGACAGGGGAACTATGGCTACACCTTC. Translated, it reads CASSLFGQGNYGYTF.